The 3 T cell receptor beta chains in this list originate from one sample, sequenced in a study of T-cell reconstitution after alpha-beta-depleted transplantation in children. During its preparation, the TCRbeta library received unique molecular identifiers. A single record per CDR3 protein comes from TCRdb applying MiXCR to the PCR reads. The table has over 300,000 distinct CDR3 sequences, 10% seen once. The material was PBMCs from the stem cell graft donor, obtained from the stem cell graft. Receptor source: a human donor who donated a stem cell graft to a child with acute lymphoblastic leukemia.

The CDR3 here is CASSPRDTYEQYF. In DNA form, the CDR3 reads TGTGCCAGCAGCCCCAGGGACACCTACGAGCAGTACTTC. V usage is TRBV7-9 and J usage is TRBJ2-7; D perhaps matches TRBD1 (6 bases). Trimming left V 5 bases short and J 2 bases short, with 10 bases between. The CDR3 is 13 amino acids. Looked up from germline, CDR1 is SEHNR and CDR2 is FQNEAQ (reference sequence).

This clonotype has a count of ten or more. The chain links TRBV20-1 to TRBJ2-1; 14 bases fit TRBD2. V gave up 4 bases and J gave up 2 bases; unmatched junction bases: 10. Germline loops: CDR1 DFQATT, CDR2 SNEGSKA (reference sequence). There are 18 residues in the CDR3. The CDR3 loop is CSATGLAGGSSPYNEQFF. The CDR3 nucleotides are TGCAGTGCTACAGGACTAGCGGGAGGATCCTCCCCCTACAATGAGCAGTTCTTC.

The chain uses TRBV20-1 and TRBJ2-5; 8 bases line up with TRBD1. Germline loops: CDR1 DFQATT, CDR2 SNEGSKA (reference sequence). Trimming cost V 3 bases and J 2 bases; bases outside gene matches: 5. This CDR3 contains 14 residues. The CDR3 sequence is CSASNRGTQETQYF. DNA for the CDR3: TGCAGTGCTAGTAACAGGGGGACTCAAGAGACCCAGTACTTC.